These T cell receptor beta chains were read from a single sample in a study of glioma-infiltrating T cells. TCRdb called the multiplex PCR reads again in MiXCR, with one record for every CDR3 protein. The sample carries roughly 16,000 distinct CDR3 sequences, about 62% recorded once. The material sequenced was glioma tissue, nonneoplastic brain tissue, or PBMCs (not recorded which). The receptors stem from a human donor with low-grade glioma or glioblastoma, undergoing nonglioma brain surgery, or in good health (not recorded which). The CDR3 runs from the conserved cysteine through the conserved F or W. Fields, in order: V gene, D gene, J gene, clone size, CDR3 protein, CDR3 DNA. D genes are given only for firm matches. Size is omitted from some rows. Given values are once, few, many or a class for expanded clones.

TRBV28	-	TRBJ2-7	-	CASSSGLSSSSYEQYF	TGTGCCAGCAGTTCGGGTCTTTCGAGCAGTTCCTACGAGCAGTACTTC
TRBV20-1	-	TRBJ2-1	medium-sized	CSARDGGPNEQFF	TGCAGTGCTAGAGACGGCGGCCCCAATGAGCAGTTCTTC
TRBV6-9	-	TRBJ2-1	-	CASSYSNEQFF	TGTGCCAGCAGTTACTCTAATGAGCAGTTCTTC
TRBV27	-	TRBJ1-2	-	CASSLYGSGVNYGYTF	TGTGCCAGCAGTTTATATGGCAGCGGAGTTAACTATGGCTACACCTTC
TRBV6-1	-	TRBJ2-7	-	CASRRRPAEQYF	TGTGCCAGCAGACGACGCCCGGCTGAGCAGTACTTC
TRBV20-1	TRBD1	TRBJ1-5	-	CSAARTGSSNQPQHF	TGCAGTGCCGCCCGGACAGGGAGTAGCAATCAGCCCCAGCATTTT
TRBV11-2	-	TRBJ2-7	many	CASSLIARDGYEQYF	TGTGCCAGCAGCTTAATAGCCAGGGATGGCTACGAGCAGTACTTC
TRBV6-9	-	TRBJ2-1	-	CASSYRVNYEQFF	TGTGCCAGCAGTTACAGGGTTAACTATGAGCAGTTCTTC
TRBV6-9	-	TRBJ2-2	-	CASSYEGSGELFF	TGTGCCAGCAGTTATGAGGGCTCCGGGGAGCTGTTTTTT
TRBV6-2/TRBV6-3	TRBD1	TRBJ2-1	once	CASSSDRGAYNEQFF	TGTGCCAGCAGTTCTGACAGGGGAGCCTACAATGAGCAGTTCTTC
TRBV19	-	TRBJ1-4	-	CASSRTPATNEKLFF	TGTGCCAGTAGTAGGACACCAGCAACTAATGAAAAACTGTTTTTT
TRBV6-2/TRBV6-3	-	TRBJ1-5	-	CASSYRGWKPQHF	TGTGCCAGCAGTTACCGAGGGTGGAAGCCCCAGCATTTT
TRBV7-6	-	TRBJ1-1	many	CASSPDRLNTEAFF	TGTGCCAGCAGCCCTGACAGGCTGAACACTGAAGCTTTCTTT
TRBV20-1	-	TRBJ1-2	-	CSANRAPGYGYTF	TGCAGTGCCAACAGGGCCCCCGGCTATGGCTACACCTTC
TRBV27	-	TRBJ2-3	-	CASSFSRTDTQYF	TGTGCTAGCAGTTTTTCGCGCACAGATACGCAGTATTTT
TRBV5-5	TRBD2	TRBJ2-5	-	CASSPGTSPDQETQYF	TGTGCCAGCAGCCCCGGGACTAGCCCTGATCAAGAGACCCAGTACTTC
TRBV20-1	-	TRBJ1-2	few	CSATTANYGYTF	TGCAGTGCAACGACAGCTAACTATGGCTACACCTTC
TRBV6-1	TRBD1	TRBJ2-3	-	CASSKDRGPLGDTQYF	TGTGCCAGCAGTAAGGACAGGGGTCCCTTAGGGGATACGCAGTATTTT
TRBV7-6	TRBD1	TRBJ2-5	-	CASSYQTGGLETQYF	TGTGCCAGCAGCTACCAGACAGGGGGCTTAGAGACCCAGTACTTC
TRBV20-1	-	TRBJ2-1	once	CSATSSQEFESYNEQFF	TGCAGTGCTACTAGCAGCCAAGAATTTGAGTCCTACAATGAGCAGTTCTTC
TRBV20-1	TRBD1	TRBJ2-7	-	CGPDRGGYEQYF	TGCGGTCCCGACAGGGGTGGCTACGAGCAGTACTTC
TRBV7-2	-	TRBJ1-2	-	CASSLGIYGYTF	TGTGCCAGCAGCCTGGGGATCTATGGCTACACCTTC
TRBV9	-	TRBJ1-1	-	CASSPRGVGEAFF	TGTGCCAGCAGCCCCAGAGGAGTGGGTGAAGCTTTCTTT
TRBV12-3/TRBV12-4	-	TRBJ2-5	-	CASSLAQDTQYF	TGTGCCAGCAGCTTAGCGCAAGACACCCAGTACTTT
TRBV19	-	TRBJ2-3	-	CASIDRERDTQYF	TGTGCCAGTATCGACCGGGAGAGGGATACGCAGTATTTT
TRBV6-1	TRBD1	TRBJ2-7	few	CASSTHDRDGSEQYF	TGTGCCAGCAGTACCCACGACAGGGATGGTAGCGAGCAGTACTTC
TRBV6-1	TRBD2	TRBJ2-1	-	CASRLTSGREWFF	TGTGCCAGCAGGTTGACTAGCGGGAGGGAATGGTTCTTC
TRBV6-2/TRBV6-3	-	TRBJ2-1	-	CASSLQGSSYNEQFF	TGTGCCAGCAGCCTACAGGGAAGCTCCTACAATGAGCAGTTCTTC
TRBV29-1	-	TRBJ1-2	-	CSVERHYYGYTF	TGCAGCGTTGAAAGGCATTATTATGGCTACACCTTC
TRBV24-1	-	TRBJ2-1	once	CATSLTGLYEQFF	TGTGCCACCAGTCTTACCGGGTTATATGAGCAGTTCTTC
TRBV9	TRBD2	TRBJ2-1	-	CASIVAPGLAVGPEQFF	TGTGCCAGCATCGTAGCTCCGGGACTAGCGGTAGGCCCTGAGCAGTTCTTC
TRBV6-1	-	TRBJ2-5	-	CASRPGPEAQYF	TGTGCCAGCAGGCCCGGGCCGGAGGCCCAGTACTTC
TRBV3-1	-	TRBJ1-1	few	CASSHRGQSTEAFF	TGTGCCAGCAGCCATCGGGGTCAGAGCACTGAAGCTTTCTTT
TRBV6-2/TRBV6-3	TRBD2	TRBJ2-5	medium-sized	CASSYRAGRVETQYF	TGTGCCAGCAGTTACCGCGCAGGGAGGGTGGAGACCCAGTACTTC
TRBV6-2/TRBV6-3	-	TRBJ2-7	-	CASSSGRIYEQYF	TGTGCCAGCAGTTCGGGAAGAATCTACGAGCAGTACTTC
TRBV28	TRBD1	TRBJ1-6	few	CASSWGPRQGRGRNNSPLHF	TGTGCCAGCAGTTGGGGCCCTCGACAGGGGAGGGGGAGGAATAATTCACCCCTCCACTTT
TRBV4-1	-	TRBJ2-2	-	CASSQDWATGELFF	TGCGCCAGCAGCCAAGACTGGGCCACCGGGGAGCTGTTTTTT
TRBV28	TRBD2	TRBJ2-1	-	CASSFPGRADEQFF	TGTGCCAGCAGTTTTCCCGGGAGGGCCGATGAGCAGTTCTTC
TRBV7-2	TRBD1	TRBJ2-7	-	CASSTGTGSYEQYF	TGTGCCAGCAGCACCGGGACAGGTTCCTACGAGCAGTACTTC
TRBV2	-	TRBJ2-3	few	CASSDSRGSTQYF	TGTGCCAGCAGTGATAGTAGGGGCAGTACGCAGTATTTT
TRBV6-6	TRBD2	TRBJ2-1	-	CASSYSTGTSRIF	TGTGCCAGCAGTTACTCCACCGGGACTAGTCGCATCTTC
TRBV6-5	TRBD1	TRBJ2-1	-	CASSYSGQVYNEQFF	TGTGCCAGCAGTTACTCGGGACAGGTGTACAATGAGCAGTTCTTC
TRBV25-1	TRBD1	TRBJ1-4	many	CASSGRDRGPVNEKLFF	TGTGCCAGCAGTGGCCGGGACAGGGGGCCCGTTAATGAAAAACTGTTTTTT
TRBV10-2	-	TRBJ1-1	medium-sized	CASSDTTGEAFF	TGCGCCAGCAGTGATACGACTGGAGAAGCTTTCTTT
TRBV7-3	TRBD1	TRBJ1-1	many	CASSPGTGRGAFF	TGTGCCAGCAGCCCAGGGACAGGGAGGGGAGCTTTCTTT